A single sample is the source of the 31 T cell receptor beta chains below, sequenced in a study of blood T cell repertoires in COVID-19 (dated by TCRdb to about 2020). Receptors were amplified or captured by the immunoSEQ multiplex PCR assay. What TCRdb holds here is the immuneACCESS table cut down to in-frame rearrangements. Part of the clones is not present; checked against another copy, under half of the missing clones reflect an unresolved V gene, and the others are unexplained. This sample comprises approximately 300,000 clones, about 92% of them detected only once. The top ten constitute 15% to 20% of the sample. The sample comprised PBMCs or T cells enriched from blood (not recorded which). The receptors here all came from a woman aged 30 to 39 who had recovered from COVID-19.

The CDR3 region has the DNA TGCGCCAGCAGCCAAAAGGGGGACCAGCCCCAGCATTTT. Its translation: CASSQKGDQPQHF. The chain uses TRBV4-1 and TRBJ1-5, with D possibly TRBD1 on 6 matching bases. The CDR3 is 13 amino acids. CDR1 and CDR2 from the germline V gene are MGHRA and YSYEKL. The V end was cut by 2 bases, the J end by 7 bases, with 9 bases between.

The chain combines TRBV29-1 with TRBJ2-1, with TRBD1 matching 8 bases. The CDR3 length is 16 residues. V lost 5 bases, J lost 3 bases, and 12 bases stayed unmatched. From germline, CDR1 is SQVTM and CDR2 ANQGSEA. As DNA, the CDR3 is TGCAGCGTTTTAGACAGGGGAACCCCCTACTACAATGAGCAGTTCTTC. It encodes CSVLDRGTPYYNEQFF.

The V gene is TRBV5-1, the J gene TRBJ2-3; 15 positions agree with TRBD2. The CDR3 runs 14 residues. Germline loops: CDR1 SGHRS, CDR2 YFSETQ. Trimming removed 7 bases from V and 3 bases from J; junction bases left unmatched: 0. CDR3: CASGLAGGTDTQYF. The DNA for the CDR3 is TGCGCCAGCGGACTAGCGGGAGGGACAGATACGCAGTATTTT.

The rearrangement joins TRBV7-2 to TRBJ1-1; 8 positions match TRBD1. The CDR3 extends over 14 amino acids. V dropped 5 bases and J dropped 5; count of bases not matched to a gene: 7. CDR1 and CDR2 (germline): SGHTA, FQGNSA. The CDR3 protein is CASSPQGASTEAFF. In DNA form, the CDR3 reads TGTGCCAGCAGCCCCCAGGGGGCGTCGACTGAAGCTTTCTTT.

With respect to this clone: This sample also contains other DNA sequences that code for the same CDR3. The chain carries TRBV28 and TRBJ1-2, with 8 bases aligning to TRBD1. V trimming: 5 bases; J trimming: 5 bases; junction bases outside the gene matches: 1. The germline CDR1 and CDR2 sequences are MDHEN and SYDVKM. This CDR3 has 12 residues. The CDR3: CASSRQGYGYTF. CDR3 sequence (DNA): TGTGCCAGCAGTCGACAGGGGTATGGCTACACCTTC.

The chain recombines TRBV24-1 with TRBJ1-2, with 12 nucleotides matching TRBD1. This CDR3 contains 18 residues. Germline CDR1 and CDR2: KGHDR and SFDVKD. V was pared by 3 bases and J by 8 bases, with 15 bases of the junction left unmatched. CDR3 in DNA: TGTGCCACCAGTGATACACTGACCCCGGGACAGGGGGCGCGGGGCTACACCTTC. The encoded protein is CATSDTLTPGQGARGYTF.

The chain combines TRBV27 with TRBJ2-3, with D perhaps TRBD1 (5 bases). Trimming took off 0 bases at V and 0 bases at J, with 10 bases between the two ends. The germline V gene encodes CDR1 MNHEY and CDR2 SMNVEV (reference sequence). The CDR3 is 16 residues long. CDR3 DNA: TGTGCCAGCAGTTTATCCGCAGGGCCTAGCACAGATACGCAGTATTTT. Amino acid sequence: CASSLSAGPSTDTQYF.

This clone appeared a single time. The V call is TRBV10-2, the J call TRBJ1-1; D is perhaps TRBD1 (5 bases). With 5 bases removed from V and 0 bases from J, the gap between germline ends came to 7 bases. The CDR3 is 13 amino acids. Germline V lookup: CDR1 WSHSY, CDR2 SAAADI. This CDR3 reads CASSSQVNTEAFF. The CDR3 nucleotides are TGCGCCAGCAGTTCACAGGTGAACACTGAAGCTTTCTTT.

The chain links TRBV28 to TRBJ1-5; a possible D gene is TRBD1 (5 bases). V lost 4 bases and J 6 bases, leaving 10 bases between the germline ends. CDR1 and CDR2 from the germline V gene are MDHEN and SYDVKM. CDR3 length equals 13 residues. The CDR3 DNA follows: TGTGCCAGCAGTTCTCCAGGGTTTCAGCCCCAGCATTTT. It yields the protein CASSSPGFQPQHF.

CDR3 in amino acids: CASSTGQGAGSGKLFF. The CDR3 DNA follows: TGTGCCAGCAGCACGGGACAGGGGGCTGGGAGTGGAAAACTGTTTTTT. The chain couples TRBV11-2 to TRBJ1-4; TRBD1 aligns across 12 bases. Germline CDR1 reads SGHAT; CDR2 reads FQNNGV. The CDR3 loop spans 16 amino acids. The junction had 11 bases not matched to a gene; V was cut back by 5 bases and J by 10 bases.

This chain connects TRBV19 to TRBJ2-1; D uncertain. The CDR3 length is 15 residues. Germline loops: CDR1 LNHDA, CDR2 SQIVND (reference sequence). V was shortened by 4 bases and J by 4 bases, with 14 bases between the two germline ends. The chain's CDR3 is CASSRSASRYNEQFF. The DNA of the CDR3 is TGTGCCAGTAGTAGGAGCGCCTCAAGATACAATGAGCAGTTCTTC.

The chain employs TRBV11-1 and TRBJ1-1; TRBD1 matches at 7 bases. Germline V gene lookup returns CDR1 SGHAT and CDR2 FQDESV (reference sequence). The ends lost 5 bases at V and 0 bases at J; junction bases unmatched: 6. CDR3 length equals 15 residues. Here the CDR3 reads CASSPGTVLNTEAFF. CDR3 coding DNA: TGTGCCAGCAGCCCTGGGACAGTTTTGAACACTGAAGCTTTCTTT. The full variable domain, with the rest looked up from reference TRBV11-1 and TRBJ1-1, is EAEVAQSPRYKITEKSQAVAFWCDPISGHATLYWYRQILGQGPELLVQFQDESVVDDSQLPKDRFSAERLKGVDSTLKIQPAELGDSAMYLCASSPGTVLNTEAFFGQGTRLTVV.

The CDR3 region is CASDEWTGGFEQYF. Here the CDR3 DNA reads TGTGCCAGCGACGAATGGACAGGGGGCTTCGAGCAGTACTTC. V usage is TRBV7-9 and J usage is TRBJ2-7, with TRBD1 identical over 11 bases. The V and J ends lost 8 bases and 6 bases, in that order; junction bases with no gene match: 9. CDR1 and CDR2 from the germline V gene are SEHNR and FQNEAQ (reference sequence). This CDR3 has 14 amino acids. Full variable domain (outside the CDR3, taken from reference TRBV7-9 and TRBJ2-7): DTGVSQNPRHKITKRGQNVTFRCDPISEHNRLYWYRQTLGQGPEFLTYFQNEAQLEKSRLLSDRFSAERPKGSFSTLEIQRTEQGDSAMYLCASDEWTGGFEQYFGPGTRLTVT.

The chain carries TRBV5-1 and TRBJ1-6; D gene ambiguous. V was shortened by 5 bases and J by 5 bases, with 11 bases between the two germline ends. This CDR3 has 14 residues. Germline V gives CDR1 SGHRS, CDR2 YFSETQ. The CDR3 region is CASSEAFDNSPLHF. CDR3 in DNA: TGCGCCAGCAGTGAGGCTTTCGATAATTCACCCCTCCACTTT.

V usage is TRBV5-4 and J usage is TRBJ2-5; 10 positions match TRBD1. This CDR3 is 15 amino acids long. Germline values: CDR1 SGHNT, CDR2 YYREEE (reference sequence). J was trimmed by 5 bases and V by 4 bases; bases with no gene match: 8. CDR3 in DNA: TGTGCCAGCAGCCCAGGGACAGGGGTTATGGAGACCCAGTACTTC. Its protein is CASSPGTGVMETQYF.

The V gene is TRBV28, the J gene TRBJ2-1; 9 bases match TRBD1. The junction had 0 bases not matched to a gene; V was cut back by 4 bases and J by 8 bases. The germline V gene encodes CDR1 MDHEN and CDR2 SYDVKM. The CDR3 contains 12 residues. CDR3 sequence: CASSWTGDEQFF. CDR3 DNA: TGTGCCAGCAGTTGGACAGGGGATGAGCAGTTCTTC.

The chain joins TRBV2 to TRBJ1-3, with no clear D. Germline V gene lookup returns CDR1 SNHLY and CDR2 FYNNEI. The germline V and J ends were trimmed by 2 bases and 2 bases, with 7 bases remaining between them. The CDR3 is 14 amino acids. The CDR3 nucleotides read TGTGCCAGCAGTGAACCTCCTCCTGGAAACACCATATATTTT. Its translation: CASSEPPPGNTIYF.

The CDR3 DNA reads TGTGCCAGCAGCTCGCCCGGGACAGGGTATAACTATGGCTACACCTTC. Amino acids: CASSSPGTGYNYGYTF. This sequence joins TRBV5-8 and TRBJ1-2; the match to TRBD1 covers 9 bases. CDR1 SGHTS and CDR2 YDEGEE come from the germline V gene. CDR3 length equals 16 residues. V gave up 3 bases and J gave up 1 base; unmatched junction bases: 7.

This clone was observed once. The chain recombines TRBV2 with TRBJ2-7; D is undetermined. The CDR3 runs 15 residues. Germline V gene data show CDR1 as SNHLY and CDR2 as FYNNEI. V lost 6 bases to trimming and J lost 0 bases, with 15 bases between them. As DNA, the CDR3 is TGTGCCAGCAGCCTAATGGGCAGGATCTCCTACGAGCAGTACTTC. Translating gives CASSLMGRISYEQYF.

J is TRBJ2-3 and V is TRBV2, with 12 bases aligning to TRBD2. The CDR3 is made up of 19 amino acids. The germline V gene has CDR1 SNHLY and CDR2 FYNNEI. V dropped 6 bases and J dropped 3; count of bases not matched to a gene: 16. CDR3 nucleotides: TGTGCCAGCAGAGGCCCCCTGACTAGCGGGAGAGGGAGGACAGATACGCAGTATTTT. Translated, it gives CASRGPLTSGRGRTDTQYF.

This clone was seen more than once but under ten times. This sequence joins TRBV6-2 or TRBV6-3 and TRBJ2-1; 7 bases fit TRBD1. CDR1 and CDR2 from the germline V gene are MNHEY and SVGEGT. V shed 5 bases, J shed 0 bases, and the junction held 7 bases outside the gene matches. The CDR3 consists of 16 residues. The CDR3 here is CASSGSGQPSYNEQFF. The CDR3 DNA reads TGTGCCAGCAGTGGATCGGGACAGCCCTCCTACAATGAGCAGTTCTTC.

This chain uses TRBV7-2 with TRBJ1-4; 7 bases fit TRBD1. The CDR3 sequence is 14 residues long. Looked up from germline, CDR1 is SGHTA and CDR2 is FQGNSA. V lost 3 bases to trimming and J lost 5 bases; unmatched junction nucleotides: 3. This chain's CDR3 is CASSFQGENEKLFF. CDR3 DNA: TGTGCCAGCAGCTTTCAGGGGGAAAATGAAAAACTGTTTTTT.

The CDR3 spells CASSSGQGLNGYTF. The CDR3 nucleotides are TGTGCCAGCAGCTCCGGACAGGGTTTAAATGGCTACACCTTC. The chain has TRBV9 and TRBJ1-2; TRBD1 aligns across 8 bases. The CDR3 sequence is 14 residues long. Germline V gene sequence: CDR1 SGDLS, CDR2 YYNGEE. J gave up 6 bases and V 4 bases, and 8 bases lay outside the gene matches.

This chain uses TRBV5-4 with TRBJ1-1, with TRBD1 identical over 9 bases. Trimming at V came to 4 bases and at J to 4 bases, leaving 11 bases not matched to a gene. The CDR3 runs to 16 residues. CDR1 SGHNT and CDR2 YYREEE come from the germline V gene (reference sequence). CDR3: CASSPRGGQGSTEAFF. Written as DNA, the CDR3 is TGTGCCAGCAGCCCCCGAGGTGGACAGGGGAGCACTGAAGCTTTCTTT.

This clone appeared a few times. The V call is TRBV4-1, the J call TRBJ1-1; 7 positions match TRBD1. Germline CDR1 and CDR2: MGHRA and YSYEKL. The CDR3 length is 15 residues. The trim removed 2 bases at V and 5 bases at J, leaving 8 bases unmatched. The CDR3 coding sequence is TGCGCCAGCAGCCAACAAAAAGGGGGCCGAACTGAAGCTTTCTTT. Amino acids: CASSQQKGGRTEAFF.

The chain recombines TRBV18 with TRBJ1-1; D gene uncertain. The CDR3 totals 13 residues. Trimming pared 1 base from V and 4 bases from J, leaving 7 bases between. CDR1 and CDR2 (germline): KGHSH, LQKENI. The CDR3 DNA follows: TGTGCCAGCTCACCACGAGGATCCACTGAAGCTTTCTTT. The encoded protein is CASSPRGSTEAFF.

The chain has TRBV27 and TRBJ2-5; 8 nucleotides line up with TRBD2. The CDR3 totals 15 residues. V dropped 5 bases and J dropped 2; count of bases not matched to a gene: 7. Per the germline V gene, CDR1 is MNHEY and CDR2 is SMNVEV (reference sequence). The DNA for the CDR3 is TGTGCCAGCAGTCCGCATACTAGCGGACAAGAGACCCAGTACTTC. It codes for CASSPHTSGQETQYF.

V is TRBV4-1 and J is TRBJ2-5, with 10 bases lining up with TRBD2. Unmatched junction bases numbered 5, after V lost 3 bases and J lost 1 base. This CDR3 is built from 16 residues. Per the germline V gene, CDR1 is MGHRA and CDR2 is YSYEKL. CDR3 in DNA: TGCGCCAGCAGCCAGATGCTAGCGGGAGCCCAAGAGACCCAGTACTTC. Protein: CASSQMLAGAQETQYF.

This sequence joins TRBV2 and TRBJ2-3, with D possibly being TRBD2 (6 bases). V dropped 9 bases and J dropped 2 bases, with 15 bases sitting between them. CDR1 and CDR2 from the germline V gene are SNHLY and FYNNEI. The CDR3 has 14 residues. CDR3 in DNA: TGTGCCAGGTGGGATGCGGGACCCACAGATACGCAGTATTTT. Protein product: CARWDAGPTDTQYF.

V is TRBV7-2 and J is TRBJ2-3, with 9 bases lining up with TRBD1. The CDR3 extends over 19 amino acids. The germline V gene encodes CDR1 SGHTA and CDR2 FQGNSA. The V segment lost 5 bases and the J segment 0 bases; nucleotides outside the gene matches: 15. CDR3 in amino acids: CASSPWGQGDWSSTDTQYF. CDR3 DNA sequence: TGTGCCAGCAGCCCTTGGGGACAGGGAGATTGGAGTAGCACAGATACGCAGTATTTT. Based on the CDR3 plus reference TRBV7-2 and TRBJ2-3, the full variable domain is GAGVSQSPSNKVTEKGKDVELRCDPISGHTALYWYRQSLGQGLEFLIYFQGNSAPDKSGLPSDRFSAERTGGSVSTLTIQRTQQEDSAVYLCASSPWGQGDWSSTDTQYFGPGTRLTVL.

CDR3 in DNA: TGTGCCAGCAGCCCCGACATCCACACTGAAGCTTTCTTT. Translated, it gives CASSPDIHTEAFF. The chain recombines TRBV3-1 (or the pseudogene TRBV3-2) with TRBJ1-1; D remains unclear. Germline CDR1 is LGHDT and CDR2 is YNNKEL (reference sequence). The V end was cut by 4 bases, the J end by 3 bases, with 9 bases between. This CDR3 comprises 13 residues.